The text below deals with one T cell receptor beta chain. This clone's antigen is unknown. The input lacks base qualities; no much larger clone sits a single base away. The donors were healthy, HIV-negative adults with no recently reported acute infections or vaccinations. Only Caucasian adults living in Nashville, Tennessee, USA were represented among the donors. CD4+ T cells were enriched by magnetic negative selection; naive cells were then positively selected on CD45RA, and the negative fraction formed the memory subset. Blood was obtained by leukapheresis, after which PBMCs were separated by Ficoll-Histopaque density gradient centrifugation and cryopreserved in liquid nitrogen vapor phase. Purity and quantity of every magnetically sorted T cell population were checked by analytical flow cytometry. Each sorted fraction had its genomic DNA isolated and then quantified by UV absorbance on a Nanodrop 2000c.

The sample belongs to a study of shared clonotypes between healthy human individuals (dated by TCRdb to 2020 to 2022). Study-wide context: Two women and a few men aged 18 to 49 years were included in the cohort. Per donor, three plates each were used for CD4 naive and CD4 memory, two for CD8 naive, and one for CD8 memory. To estimate repertoire size and how much clonotype sharing occurs between individuals, the study deeply sequenced the blood TCR repertoires of five healthy adults. Different laboratories and diverse techniques were used to prepare libraries and sequence TCR repertoires, to increase sequencing depth and limit assay-specific biases. Each donor's leukapheresis produced roughly between about 0.8 and 8.9 billion PBMCs. On the study overall, not on this receptor specifically: Based on pairwise subsampling, the degree of clonotype sharing among donors was expected to be affected by sequencing depth. Because the study included only a small number of donors, the genetic and exposure-history diversity represented was limited. Rarefaction of sorted-subset datasets indicated incomplete sequencing despite the large sequencing depth. Higher generation probabilities were observed for clonotypes shared by all four sorted-subset donors than for non-shared clonotypes. Across four donors, around 5% of naive CD4, 3% to 3.5% of naive CD8, roughly 2.2% of memory CD4, and about 0.44% of memory CD8 clonotypes were shared. Sampling was limited to blood, and TCR repertoires in tissue likely differ from TCR repertoires in blood. Naive subsets generally had larger estimated clonotype richness than memory subsets.

TCR CDR3 regions were amplified from genomic DNA by multiplex PCR using the deep immunoSEQ assay. Extracted genomic DNA from each cell subset was spread evenly across all wells of several immunoSEQ 96-well plates, with each plate serving as a replicate. For sorted subsets, approximately 200 ng of genomic DNA, equivalent to around 29,000 T cell genomes, went into each replicate PCR. Purified libraries were quantified with a Qubit 3.0 fluorometer, sized on a Bioanalyzer 2100, and re-quantified with the KAPA Library Quantification kit. Each immunoSEQ 96-well plate was sequenced on its own single-read 150-cycle Illumina NextSeq 550 flow cell. On the study's bioinformatics: The immunoSEQ output contained only junctional sequences without quality scores, so filtering could not match that applied to full-length reads. Sequences were annotated with PyIR, a Python wrapper for IgBLAST v1.9, using IMGT germline references to assign V/J genes and CDR3. Any read was removed if the V/J assignment was weak (E-value above 1e-6), the CDR3 was missing, or the read contained stop codons, out-of-frame junctions, or ambiguous translated residues. V3J clonotypes were defined as sequences sharing the same inferred V gene, J gene, and CDR3 amino acid sequence. The percentage overlap between two repertoires was calculated by dividing the number of shared unique clonotypes by the size of the smaller repertoire. Richness of each repertoire was evaluated using RTK rarefaction, the Chao1 estimator, and Recon v2.1 estimates of unobserved clonotypes. OLGA was used to compute generation probabilities for all TCRbeta clonotypes that the gDNA method yielded from a few donors. What TCRdb holds here is the immuneACCESS table cut down to in-frame rearrangements. Part of the clones is not present; checked against another copy, under half of the missing clones reflect an unresolved V gene, and the others are unexplained. V, J and clone size are those of that table, while D and trimming were read from the DNA. The sample table holds 1.4 million to 1.5 million clones, of which roughly 96% were seen once. The top ten constitute 1% to 1.5% of the sample.

CDR3 length: 13 amino acids, cysteine to phenylalanine. Only CDR3 DNA is held: 39 bases, read in frame from base 1. From a lookup of the germline V gene (reference sequence), CDR1 and CDR2 are SGHKS and YYEKEE. V is pared back by 0 bases and J by 3 bases, with 4 bases lying between the germline termini. The rearrangement combines TRBV5-5 with TRBJ1-5, with no confidently assigned D gene. The sequencing input was naive CD4+ T cells sorted from blood. What this sample's cell subset or site label stands for: CD45RA+ positively selected. The clonotype was recovered from a man aged 30-40 years in good health. CDR3 reads: CASSLGPNQPQHF. DNA sequence: TGTGCCAGCAGCTTGGGACCCAATCAGCCCCAGCATTTT.